The 7 T cell receptor beta chains in this list originate from one sample, sequenced in a study of T cells in Graves' hyperthyroidism and ophthalmopathy. The source material, RNA transcripts, was used to amplify TCR beta CDR3 regions. First-round RT-PCR with HTBI primers amplified the TCR CDR3 region. TCRdb fed the multiplex PCR reads into MiXCR, producing one record per CDR3 protein. The sample records around 600,000 distinct CDR3 sequences, 45% being singletons. The sequencing input was peripheral blood or thyroid tissue (not recorded which). The receptors derive from an adult man with Graves' disease, either hyperthyroidism or ophthalmopathy (not recorded which).

V gene TRBV24-1 combines with J gene TRBJ1-4, with a tentative D call TRBD1 (6 bases). V was clipped by 4 bases and J by 3 bases, with 20 bases between them. Germline V gene lookup returns CDR1 KGHDR and CDR2 SFDVKD. There are 18 residues in the CDR3. The CDR3 reads CATSDPSGGDIANEKLFF. The CDR3, as DNA: TGTGCCACCAGTGACCCCTCTGGGGGGGACATCGCTAATGAAAAACTGTTTTTT.

This clonotype was observed at least ten times. The chain has TRBV7-9 and TRBJ2-7; D uncertain. Per germline, CDR1 SEHNR and CDR2 FQNEAQ (reference sequence). This CDR3 comprises 11 residues. V was pared by 7 bases and J by 2 bases, with 6 bases between. The CDR3 spells CASTTAYEQYF. CDR3 coding DNA: TGTGCCAGCACCACAGCCTACGAGCAGTACTTC.

V gene TRBV29-1 combines with J gene TRBJ2-7; no clear D. Per the germline V gene, CDR1 is SQVTM and CDR2 is ANQGSEA. V was shortened by 2 bases and J by 9 bases, with 11 bases between the two germline ends. The CDR3 length is 11 residues. DNA for the CDR3: TGCAGCGTTGAAACCAACGGTGCGCAGTACTTC. It specifies CSVETNGAQYF.

The table lists this clonotype with a count of one. The V call is TRBV5-1, the J call TRBJ1-3, with 7 bases that match TRBD1. Germline V lookup: CDR1 SGHRS, CDR2 YFSETQ. V shed 0 bases and J 8 bases; nucleotides not matched to a gene: 14. The CDR3 length is 17 residues. CDR3 coding DNA: TGCGCCAGCAGCTTGGGAACAATCGGGACAGAAGGACACACCATATATTTT. It yields the protein CASSLGTIGTEGHTIYF. The variable domain in full, completed from reference TRBV5-1 and TRBJ1-3, reads KAGVTQTPRYLIKTRGQQVTLSCSPISGHRSVSWYQQTPGQGLQFLFEYFSETQRNKGNFPGRFSGRQFSNSRSEMNVSTLELGDSALYLCASSLGTIGTEGHTIYFGEGSWLTVV.

This clonotype was detected only once. The junction does not match germline at one end; this may be a read error. The rearrangement links TRBV29-1 to TRBJ1-4; 8 nucleotides agree with TRBD1. CDR1 SQVTM and CDR2 ANQGSEA come from the germline V gene. This CDR3 contains 11 residues. The CDR3 DNA sequence: TGCAGCGTTGAGACCCTCCGATCAGGGGGCTTT. It yields the protein CSVETLRSGGF.

The J gene is TRBJ1-5, the V gene TRBV7-9, with D perhaps matching TRBD1 (5 bases). The CDR3 sequence is 15 residues long. V lost 5 bases to trimming and J lost 8 bases, with 19 bases between them. Germline V gene sequence: CDR1 SEHNR, CDR2 FQNEAQ (reference sequence). CDR3 residues: CASSVGDGQKEPQHF. The CDR3 bases are TGTGCCAGCAGCGTTGGGGACGGGCAAAAGGAGCCCCAGCATTTT.

In regard to this clonotype: This could be a read error, since a much larger clone is one nucleotide away. The gene calls are TRBV24-1 and TRBJ2-5, with D tentatively TRBD1 or TRBD2 (5 bases each). CDR3 length: 13 amino acids. CDR1 is KGHDR, CDR2 SFDVKD, per germline. CDR3 protein: CASSSEGQDTQYF. The CDR3 bases are TGTGCCAGTAGTAGCGAGGGGCAAGATACCCAGTACTTC.